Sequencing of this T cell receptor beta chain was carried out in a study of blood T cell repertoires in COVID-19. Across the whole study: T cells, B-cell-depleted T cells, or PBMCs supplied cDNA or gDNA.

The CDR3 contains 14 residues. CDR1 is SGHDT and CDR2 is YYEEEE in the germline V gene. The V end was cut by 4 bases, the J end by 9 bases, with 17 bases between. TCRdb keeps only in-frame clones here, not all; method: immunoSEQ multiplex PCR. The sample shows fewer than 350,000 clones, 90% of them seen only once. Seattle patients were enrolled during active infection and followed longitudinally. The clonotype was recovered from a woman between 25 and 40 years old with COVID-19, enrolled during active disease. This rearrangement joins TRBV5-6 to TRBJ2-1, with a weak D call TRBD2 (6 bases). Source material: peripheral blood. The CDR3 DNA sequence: TGTGCCAGCAGCCGACTAGTGGATCCCGGTGAGCAGTTCTTC. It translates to CASSRLVDPGEQFF.